This entry lists 2 T cell receptor beta chains sequenced from one sample in a study of cytomegalovirus exposure and HLA in healthy donors. Here immunoSEQ multiplex PCR was the method, and the copy in TCRdb shows in-frame clones only, minus some. Counted here are approximately 60,000 clones, 90% occurring once; the ten biggest clones make up roughly 3%. The sequencing sample was made of PBMCs. The receptors come from a man in his late teens or twenties in good health and CMV-seronegative.

This chain links TRBV5-1 with TRBJ2-3; TRBD1 agrees at 10 bases. Per germline, CDR1 SGHRS and CDR2 YFSETQ. The CDR3 consists of 16 residues. The J segment lost 4 bases and the V segment lost 4 bases, leaving 9 bases of the junction unmatched. CDR3 region: CASSVPGQGLADTQYF. CDR3 coding DNA: TGCGCCAGCAGCGTCCCGGGACAGGGGTTGGCAGATACGCAGTATTTT.

The gene calls are TRBV9 and TRBJ2-7; TRBD1 agrees at 7 bases. The V gene end was trimmed by 0 bases and the J gene end by 3 bases; junction bases not matched to a gene: 3. The germline gives CDR1 SGDLS, CDR2 YYNGEE. The CDR3 extends over 14 amino acids. In nucleotides, the CDR3 is TGTGCCAGCAGCGTAGCGACAGGGATCTACGAGCAGTACTTC. Translation: CASSVATGIYEQYF.